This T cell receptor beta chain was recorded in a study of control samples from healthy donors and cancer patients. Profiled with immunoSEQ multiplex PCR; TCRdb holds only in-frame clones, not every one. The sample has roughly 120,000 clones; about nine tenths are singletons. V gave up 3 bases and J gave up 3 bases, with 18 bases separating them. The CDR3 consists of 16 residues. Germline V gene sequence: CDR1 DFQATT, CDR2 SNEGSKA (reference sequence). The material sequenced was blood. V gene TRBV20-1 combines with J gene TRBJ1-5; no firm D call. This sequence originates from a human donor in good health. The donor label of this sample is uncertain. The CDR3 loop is CSASELSGYFNQPQHF. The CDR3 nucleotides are TGCAGTGCTAGTGAATTGTCGGGTTATTTCAATCAGCCCCAGCATTTT.